This is a list of T cell receptor beta chains from one sample in a study of blood T cell repertoires in COVID-19. The assay was immunoSEQ multiplex PCR, and TCRdb's table has in-frame clones only and misses some. The sample has a few hundred thousand clones; approximately 84% are singletons. Sequenced material: peripheral blood. Receptor source: a man in his fifties who had recovered from COVID-19. CDR3s include the opening cysteine and the closing phenylalanine or tryptophan. Fields, in order: clone size, D gene, CDR3 length, V gene, J gene, CDR3 protein, CDR3 DNA. The D gene is left open where the match is weak. A clone size is listed for some rows: how often the clone was seen (once, few, many), or a class if it is expanded.

few,NA,14,TRBV5-1,TRBJ2-7,CASSQTGNLYEQYF,TGCGCCAGCAGCCAGACAGGAAACCTCTACGAGCAGTACTTC
NA,TRBD1,13,TRBV10-1,TRBJ2-7,CASPVGGVAEQYF,TGCGCCAGCCCTGTAGGGGGCGTTGCCGAGCAGTACTTC
NA,TRBD2,17,TRBV6-6,TRBJ2-1,CASSRLAGGSGYNEQFF,TGTGCCAGCAGTCGTCTAGCGGGAGGGTCCGGCTACAATGAGCAGTTCTTC
NA,NA,14,TRBV2,TRBJ1-1,CASSEPRSETEAFF,TGTGCCAGCAGTGAACCCCGATCGGAGACTGAAGCTTTCTTT
NA,NA,15,TRBV29-1,TRBJ2-5,CSVEFASDQGGTQYF,TGCAGCGTCGAGTTTGCTAGCGACCAGGGCGGGACCCAGTACTTC
NA,NA,17,TRBV27,TRBJ1-6,CASSSGQRGSYNSPLHF,TGTGCCAGCAGTTCCGGACAGAGGGGATCCTATAATTCACCCCTCCACTTT
NA,TRBD2,16,TRBV27,TRBJ2-2,CASSMGLALNTGELFF,TGTGCCAGCAGTATGGGACTAGCGTTGAACACCGGGGAGCTGTTTTTT
NA,NA,15,TRBV6-1,TRBJ1-3,CASSDGQGGLYTIYF,TGTGCCAGCAGTGATGGGCAGGGAGGGTTATACACCATATATTTT
NA,TRBD2,15,TRBV7-2,TRBJ2-1,CASSWGLAGGNEQFF,TGTGCCAGCAGCTGGGGACTAGCGGGAGGCAATGAGCAGTTCTTC
NA,NA,14,TRBV28,TRBJ1-4,CASSFRFYNEKLFF,TGTGCCAGCAGTTTTAGATTTTATAATGAAAAACTGTTTTTT
NA,TRBD2,16,TRBV4-1,TRBJ2-1,CASSQGEVSWREEQFF,TGCGCCAGCAGCCAAGGGGAGGTCTCTTGGCGGGAGGAGCAGTTCTTC
NA,TRBD1,15,TRBV28,TRBJ1-6,CASSLGGQGNSPLHF,TGTGCCAGCAGTTTAGGGGGACAGGGGAATTCACCCCTCCACTTT
NA,NA,11,TRBV27,TRBJ2-3,CASRYRDTQYF,TGTGCCAGCAGATACAGAGATACGCAGTATTTT
NA,TRBD1,19,TRBV4-1,TRBJ1-2,CASSQDQSPNRGPTAGYTF,TGCGCCAGCAGCCAAGATCAATCTCCAAACAGGGGGCCAACGGCTGGCTACACCTTC
NA,TRBD1,15,TRBV28,TRBJ1-3,CASSQGGPRGNTIYF,TGTGCCAGCAGTCAAGGGGGCCCCAGAGGAAACACCATATATTTT
once,NA,14,TRBV3-1/TRBV3-2,TRBJ2-7,CASSQVRDSRLMYF,TGTGCCAGCAGCCAAGTACGGGACTCGAGGTTGATGTACTTC